This T cell receptor (beta chain) appears in the sequencing data of a study of shared clonotypes between healthy human individuals. Whole-study results and caveats: Naive subsets tended to show greater estimated richness than memory subsets. Across a handful of donors, naive CD4 shared approximately 4.5%, naive CD8 around 3.8%, memory CD4 roughly 2.4%, memory CD8 approximately 0.4%.

Sequencing was performed with immunoSEQ multiplex PCR; in TCRdb, only in-frame clones are kept and a portion is missing. The sample consists of fewer than 850,000 clones, about two thirds of them appearing once. V was pared by 1 base and J by 6 bases, with 2 bases of the junction left unmatched. Germline V gene lookup returns CDR1 MGHDK and CDR2 SYGVNS. The CDR3 is made up of 14 amino acids. Details on this clone: Its antigen is undetermined.

The rearrangement links TRBV25-1 to TRBJ2-1, with 8 nucleotides matching TRBD2. The sequence was obtained from a woman aged 25 to 39 in good health. Material: memory CD4+ T cells sorted from blood. Subset described: CD45RA-negative fraction. DNA of the CDR3: TGTGCCAGCAGTGAATCCGGGACTAGCAATGAGCAGTTCTTC. Translating gives CASSESGTSNEQFF. Full variable domain (outside the CDR3, taken from reference TRBV25-1 and TRBJ2-1): EADIYQTPRYLVIGTGKKITLECSQTMGHDKMYWYQQDPGMELHLIHYSYGVNSTEKGDLSSESTVSRIRTEHFPLTLESARPSHTSQYLCASSESGTSNEQFFGPGTRLTVL.